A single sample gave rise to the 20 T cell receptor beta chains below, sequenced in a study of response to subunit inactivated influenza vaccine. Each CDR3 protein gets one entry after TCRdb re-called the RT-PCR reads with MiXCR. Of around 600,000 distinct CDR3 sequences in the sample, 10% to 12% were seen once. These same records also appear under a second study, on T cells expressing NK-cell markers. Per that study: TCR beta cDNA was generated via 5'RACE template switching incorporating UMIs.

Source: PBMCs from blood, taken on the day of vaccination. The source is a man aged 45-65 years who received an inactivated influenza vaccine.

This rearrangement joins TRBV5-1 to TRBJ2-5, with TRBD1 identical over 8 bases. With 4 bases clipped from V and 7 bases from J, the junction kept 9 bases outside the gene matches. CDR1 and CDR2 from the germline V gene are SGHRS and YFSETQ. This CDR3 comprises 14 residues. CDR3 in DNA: TGCGCCAGCAGCGACCAGGGGGCTTACTGGACCCAGTACTTC. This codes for CASSDQGAYWTQYF. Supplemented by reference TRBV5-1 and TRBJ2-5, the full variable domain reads KAGVTQTPRYLIKTRGQQVTLSCSPISGHRSVSWYQQTPGQGLQFLFEYFSETQRNKGNFPGRFSGRQFSNSRSEMNVSTLELGDSALYLCASSDQGAYWTQYFGPGTRLLVL.

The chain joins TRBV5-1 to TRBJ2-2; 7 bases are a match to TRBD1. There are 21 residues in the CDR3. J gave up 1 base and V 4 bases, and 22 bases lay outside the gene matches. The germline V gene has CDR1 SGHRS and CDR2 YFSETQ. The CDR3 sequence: CASSIGSLGTARALNTGELFF. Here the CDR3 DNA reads TGCGCCAGCAGCATTGGAAGTTTGGGGACAGCGCGGGCCTTGAACACCGGGGAGCTGTTTTTT.

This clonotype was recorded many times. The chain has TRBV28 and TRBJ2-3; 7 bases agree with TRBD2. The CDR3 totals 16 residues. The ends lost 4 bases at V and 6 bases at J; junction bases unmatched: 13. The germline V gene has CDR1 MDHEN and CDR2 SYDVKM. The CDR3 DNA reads TGTGCCAGCAGTTCCCCCGCCGGGACTACCATGGATACGCAGTATTTT. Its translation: CASSSPAGTTMDTQYF.

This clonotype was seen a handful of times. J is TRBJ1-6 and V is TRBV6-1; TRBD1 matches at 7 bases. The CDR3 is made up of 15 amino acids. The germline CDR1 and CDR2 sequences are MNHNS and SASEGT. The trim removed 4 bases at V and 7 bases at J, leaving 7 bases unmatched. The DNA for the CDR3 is TGTGCCAGCAGTGCCGGCCGGGACAGAAATTCACCCCTCCACTTT. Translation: CASSAGRDRNSPLHF.

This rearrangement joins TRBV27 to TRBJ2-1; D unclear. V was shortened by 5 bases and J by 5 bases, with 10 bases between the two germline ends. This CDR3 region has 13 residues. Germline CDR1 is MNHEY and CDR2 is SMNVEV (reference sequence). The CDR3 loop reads CASSLRLHNEQFF. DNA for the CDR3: TGTGCCAGCAGTCTTAGATTACACAATGAGCAGTTCTTC.

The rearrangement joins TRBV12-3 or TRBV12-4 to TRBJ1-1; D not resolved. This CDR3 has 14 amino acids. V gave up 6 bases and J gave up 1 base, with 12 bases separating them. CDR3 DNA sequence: TGTGCCAGCAGAGTCCAAGGGAAGAACACTGAAGCTTTCTTT. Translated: CASRVQGKNTEAFF.

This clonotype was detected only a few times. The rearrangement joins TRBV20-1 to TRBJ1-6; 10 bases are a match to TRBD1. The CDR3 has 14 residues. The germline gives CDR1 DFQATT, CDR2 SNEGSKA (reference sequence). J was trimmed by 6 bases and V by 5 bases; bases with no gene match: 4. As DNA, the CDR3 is TGCAGTGCTTCCGGGACAGGGGTTAATTCACCCCTCCACTTT. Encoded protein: CSASGTGVNSPLHF.

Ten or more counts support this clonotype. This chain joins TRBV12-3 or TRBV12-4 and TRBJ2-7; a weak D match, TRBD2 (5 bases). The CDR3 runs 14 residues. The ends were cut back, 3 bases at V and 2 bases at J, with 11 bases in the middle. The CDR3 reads CASSFGDGTYEQYF. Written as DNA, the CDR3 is TGTGCCAGCAGTTTCGGAGACGGGACCTACGAGCAGTACTTC.

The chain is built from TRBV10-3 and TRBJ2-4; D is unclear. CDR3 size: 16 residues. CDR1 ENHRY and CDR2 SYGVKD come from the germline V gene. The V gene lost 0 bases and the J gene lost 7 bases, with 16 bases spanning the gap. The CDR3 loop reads CAISESRSGTENIQYF. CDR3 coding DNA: TGTGCCATCAGTGAGTCGCGTTCCGGTACTGAGAACATTCAGTACTTC.

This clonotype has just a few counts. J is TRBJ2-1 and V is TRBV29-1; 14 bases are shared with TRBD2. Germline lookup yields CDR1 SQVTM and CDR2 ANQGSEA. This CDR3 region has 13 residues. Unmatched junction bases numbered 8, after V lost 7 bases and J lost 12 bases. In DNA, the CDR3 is TGCAGCGGTCGGGGACTAGCGGGAGCTGTGCAGTTCTTC. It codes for CSGRGLAGAVQFF.

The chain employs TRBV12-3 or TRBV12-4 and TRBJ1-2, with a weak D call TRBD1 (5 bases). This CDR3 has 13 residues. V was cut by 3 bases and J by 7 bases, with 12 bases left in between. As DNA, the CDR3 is TGTGCCAGCAGTTTGGGGACGGTTGTTGGCTACACCTTC. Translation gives CASSLGTVVGYTF.

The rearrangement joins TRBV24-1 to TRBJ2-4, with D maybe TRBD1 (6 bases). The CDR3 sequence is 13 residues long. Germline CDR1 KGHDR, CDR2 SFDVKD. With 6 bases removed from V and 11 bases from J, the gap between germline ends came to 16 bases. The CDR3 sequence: CATSSRTVPLQYF. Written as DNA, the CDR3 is TGTGCCACCAGTTCCCGGACAGTACCACTTCAGTACTTC.

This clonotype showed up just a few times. The CDR3 is CASSYLVNTEAFF. CDR3 nucleotide sequence: TGTGCCAGCAGTTATCTAGTGAACACTGAAGCTTTCTTT. The chain carries TRBV6-2 or TRBV6-3 and TRBJ1-1; D gene ambiguous. Looked up from germline, CDR1 is MNHEY and CDR2 is SVGEGT. V dropped 3 bases and J dropped 0 bases, with 5 bases sitting between them. The CDR3 covers 13 residues.

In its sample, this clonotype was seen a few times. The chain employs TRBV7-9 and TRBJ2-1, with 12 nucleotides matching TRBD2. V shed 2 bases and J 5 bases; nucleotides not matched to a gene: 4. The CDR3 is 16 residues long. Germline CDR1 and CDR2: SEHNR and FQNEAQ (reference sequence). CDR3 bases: TGTGCCAGCAGCTTACCACTAGCGGGAGGCAACAATGAGCAGTTCTTC. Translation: CASSLPLAGGNNEQFF.

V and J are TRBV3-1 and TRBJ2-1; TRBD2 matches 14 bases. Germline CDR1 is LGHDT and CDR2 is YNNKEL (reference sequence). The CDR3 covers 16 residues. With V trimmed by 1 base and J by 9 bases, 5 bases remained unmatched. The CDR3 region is CASSQGTSGRIGEQFF. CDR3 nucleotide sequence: TGTGCCAGCAGCCAAGGGACTAGCGGGAGGATCGGTGAGCAGTTCTTC.

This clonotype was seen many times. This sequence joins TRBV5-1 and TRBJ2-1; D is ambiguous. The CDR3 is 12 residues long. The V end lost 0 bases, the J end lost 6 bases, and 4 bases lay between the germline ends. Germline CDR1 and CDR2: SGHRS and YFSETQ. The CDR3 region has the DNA TGCGCCAGCAGCTTGGTAGTCAATGAGCAGTTCTTC. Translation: CASSLVVNEQFF. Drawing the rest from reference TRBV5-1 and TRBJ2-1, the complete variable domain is KAGVTQTPRYLIKTRGQQVTLSCSPISGHRSVSWYQQTPGQGLQFLFEYFSETQRNKGNFPGRFSGRQFSNSRSEMNVSTLELGDSALYLCASSLVVNEQFFGPGTRLTVL.

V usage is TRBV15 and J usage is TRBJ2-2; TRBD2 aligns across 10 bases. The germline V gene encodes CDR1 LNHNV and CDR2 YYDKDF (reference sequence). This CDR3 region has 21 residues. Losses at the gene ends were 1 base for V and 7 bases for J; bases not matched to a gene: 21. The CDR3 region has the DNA TGTGCCACCAGCAGAGCTCCTGCATCGGGGGCTAGCGGGAGTCGGGTCGGGGAGCTGTTTTTT. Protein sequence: CATSRAPASGASGSRVGELFF.

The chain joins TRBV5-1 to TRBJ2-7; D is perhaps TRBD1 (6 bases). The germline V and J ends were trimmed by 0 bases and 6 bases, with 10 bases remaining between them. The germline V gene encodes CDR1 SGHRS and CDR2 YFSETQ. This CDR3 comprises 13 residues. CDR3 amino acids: CASSLVAGVEQYF. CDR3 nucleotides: TGCGCCAGCAGCTTGGTTGCAGGGGTCGAGCAGTACTTC.

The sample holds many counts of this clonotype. The CDR3 bases are TGCAGTGCGGATTCCTACAATGAGCAGTTCTTC. Protein: CSADSYNEQFF. The chain couples TRBV20-1 to TRBJ2-1, with D uncertain. Trimming stripped 6 bases from V and 1 base from J, with 4 bases between. The CDR3 sequence is 11 residues long. Germline CDR1 and CDR2: DFQATT and SNEGSKA (reference sequence).

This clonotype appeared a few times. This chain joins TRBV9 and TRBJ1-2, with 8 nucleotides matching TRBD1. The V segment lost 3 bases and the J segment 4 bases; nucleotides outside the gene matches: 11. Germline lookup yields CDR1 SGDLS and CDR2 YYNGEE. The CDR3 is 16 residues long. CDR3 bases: TGTGCCAGCAGCGGAATTCTAAGGACAGGGTTCTATGGCTACACCTTC. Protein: CASSGILRTGFYGYTF.